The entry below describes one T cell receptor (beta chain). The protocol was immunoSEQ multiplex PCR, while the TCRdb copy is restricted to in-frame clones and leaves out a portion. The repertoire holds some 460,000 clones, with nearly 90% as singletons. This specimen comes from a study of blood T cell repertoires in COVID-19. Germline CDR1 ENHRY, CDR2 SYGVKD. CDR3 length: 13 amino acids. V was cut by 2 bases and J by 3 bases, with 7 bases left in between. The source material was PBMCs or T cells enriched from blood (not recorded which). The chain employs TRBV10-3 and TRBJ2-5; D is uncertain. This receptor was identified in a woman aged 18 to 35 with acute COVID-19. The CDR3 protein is CAISESVEETQYF. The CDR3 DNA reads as TGTGCCATCAGTGAGAGCGTAGAAGAGACCCAGTACTTC.